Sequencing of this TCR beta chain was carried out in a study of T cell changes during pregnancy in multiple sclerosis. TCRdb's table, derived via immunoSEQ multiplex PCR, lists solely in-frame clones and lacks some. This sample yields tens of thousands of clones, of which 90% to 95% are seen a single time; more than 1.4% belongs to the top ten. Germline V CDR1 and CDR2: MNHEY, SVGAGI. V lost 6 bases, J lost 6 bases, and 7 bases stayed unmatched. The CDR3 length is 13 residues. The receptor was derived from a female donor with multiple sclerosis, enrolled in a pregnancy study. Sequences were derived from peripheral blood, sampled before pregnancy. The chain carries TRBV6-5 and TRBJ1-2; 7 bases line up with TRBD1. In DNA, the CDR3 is TGTGCCAGCAGCCCAACAGGGGATGATGGCTACACCTTC. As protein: CASSPTGDDGYTF.